The 22 T cell receptor beta chains below were found in one sample sequenced in a study of blood T cell repertoires in COVID-19. The data were produced by immunoSEQ multiplex PCR, yet TCRdb's version contains in-frame clones alone and is incomplete. The repertoire consists of hundreds of thousands of clones, with 80% to 90% occurring once and the leading ten covering 4% to 5%. The sequenced material came from peripheral blood. The origin of the receptors is an older woman with acute or convalescent COVID-19.

The V gene is TRBV27, the J gene TRBJ1-1; D is unresolved. From germline, CDR1 is MNHEY and CDR2 SMNVEV (reference sequence). This CDR3 is 15 amino acids long. Trimming took off 2 bases at V and 1 base at J, with 11 bases between the two ends. DNA of the CDR3: TGTGCCAGCAGTTTACGTCTTGACTGGAACACTGAAGCTTTCTTT. Its translation: CASSLRLDWNTEAFF.

The V call is TRBV5-1, the J call TRBJ1-4; D is possibly TRBD1 (5 bases). There are 16 residues in the CDR3. The V end lost 5 bases, the J end lost 5 bases, and 19 bases lay between the germline ends. The germline V gene has CDR1 SGHRS and CDR2 YFSETQ. CDR3 sequence: CASRRGTIMGNEKLFF. In nucleotides, the CDR3 is TGCGCCAGCAGACGAGGGACTATAATGGGGAATGAAAAACTGTTTTTT.

About this clone: The junction departs from germline at one end; a sequencing error may be responsible. The chain recombines TRBV7-9 with TRBJ1-1; D ambiguous. Germline V CDR1 and CDR2: SEHNR, FQNEAQ (reference sequence). The CDR3 runs to 14 residues. CDR3 amino acids: CASRLGSLNTEAFF. CDR3 nucleotide sequence: TGTGCCAGCAGATTAGGGAGTCTGAACACTGAAGCTTTCTTT.

This clone is a singleton in its sample. The V call is TRBV7-8, the J call TRBJ2-2; 7 nucleotides agree with TRBD1. The CDR3 totals 16 residues. Germline V CDR1 and CDR2: SGHVS, FQNEAQ. V shed 5 bases, J shed 0 bases, and the junction held 6 bases outside the gene matches. The CDR3 reads CASSPWTGANTGELFF. For the CDR3, the DNA is TGTGCCAGCAGCCCGTGGACAGGAGCGAACACCGGGGAGCTGTTTTTT.

This clone was counted only a few times. The chain links TRBV2 to TRBJ1-1, with D possibly matching TRBD1 (6 bases). Germline values: CDR1 SNHLY, CDR2 FYNNEI. Trimming left V 5 bases short and J 4 bases short, with 17 bases between. The CDR3 runs to 15 residues. The chain's CDR3 is CASSKTGGGRTEAFF. The CDR3 DNA sequence: TGTGCCAGCAGTAAAACTGGGGGGGGGCGCACTGAAGCTTTCTTT.

As DNA, the CDR3 is TGTGCCAGCAGTTTAGGGAGGGACTATGGCTACACCTTC. This codes for CASSLGRDYGYTF. This chain links TRBV27 with TRBJ1-2; D remains unclear. Trimming pared 2 bases from V and 3 bases from J, leaving 7 bases between. CDR1 and CDR2 (germline): MNHEY, SMNVEV (reference sequence). This CDR3 comprises 13 residues.

This chain uses TRBV3-1 (or the pseudogene TRBV3-2) with TRBJ1-2; unclear D gene. With 1 base removed from V and 4 bases from J, the gap between germline ends came to 10 bases. Germline V lookup: CDR1 LGHDT, CDR2 YNNKEL (reference sequence). The CDR3 sequence is 14 residues long. CDR3 region: CASSQAPGPYGYTF. The CDR3 DNA reads TGTGCCAGCAGCCAAGCGCCAGGCCCCTATGGCTACACCTTC.

The count of this clone is one. The genes are TRBV2 and TRBJ2-1, with D unresolved. CDR3 length equals 16 residues. Germline lookup yields CDR1 SNHLY and CDR2 FYNNEI. Trimming cost V 0 bases and J 3 bases, with 12 bases left between them. CDR3 residues: CASSEARSRFYNEQFF. CDR3 nucleotide sequence: TGTGCCAGCAGTGAAGCCCGGTCGAGATTCTACAATGAGCAGTTCTTC.

The chain carries TRBV7-6 and TRBJ2-1, with 11 positions matching TRBD1. V dropped 5 bases and J dropped 4; count of bases not matched to a gene: 4. Germline CDR1 reads SGHVS; CDR2 reads FNYEAQ. This CDR3 region has 15 residues. In DNA form, the CDR3 reads TGTGCCAGCAGCCCCGGGACAGGGGGGTACAATGAGCAGTTCTTC. Its translation: CASSPGTGGYNEQFF.

This clone was observed a few times. This sequence joins TRBV27 and TRBJ1-6; a possible D gene is TRBD1 (6 bases). Trimming stripped 5 bases from V and 7 bases from J, with 12 bases between. This CDR3 is 14 amino acids long. The V gene's germline CDR1 is MNHEY and CDR2 SMNVEV (reference sequence). The CDR3 nucleotides are TGTGCCAGCAGTCCCGGACAGCCCAATTCACCCCTCCACTTT. Translation: CASSPGQPNSPLHF.

The chain recombines TRBV18 with TRBJ1-5; 7 bases match TRBD1. This CDR3 has 16 amino acids. Germline CDR1 reads KGHSH; CDR2 reads LQKENI. The trim removed 1 base at V and 3 bases at J, leaving 6 bases unmatched. CDR3 DNA sequence: TGTGCCAGCTCACCACGAGAGGGACAGACCAATCAGCCCCAGCATTTT. Translated, it gives CASSPREGQTNQPQHF. Combining the CDR3 with reference TRBV18 and TRBJ1-5 gives the whole variable domain NAGVMQNPRHLVRRRGQEARLRCSPMKGHSHVYWYRQLPEEGLKFMVYLQKENIIDESGMPKERFSAEFPKEGPSILRIQQVVRGDSAAYFCASSPREGQTNQPQHFGDGTRLSIL.

J is TRBJ2-7 and V is TRBV6-2 or TRBV6-3; D not certain. The germline V and J ends were trimmed by 2 bases and 3 bases, with 11 bases remaining between them. CDR3 size: 14 residues. Germline V lookup: CDR1 MNHEY, CDR2 SVGEGT. CDR3 protein: CASSYLGRGYEQYF. The DNA for the CDR3 is TGTGCCAGCAGTTACCTGGGTAGAGGCTACGAGCAGTACTTC.

V and J are TRBV4-2 and TRBJ1-2; 8 bases match TRBD1. V shed 2 bases, J shed 8 bases, and the junction held 7 bases outside the gene matches. The CDR3 is made up of 14 amino acids. Germline CDR1 is LGHNA and CDR2 is YNFKEQ. The CDR3 loop reads CASSQKTGGGGYTF. The CDR3 bases are TGTGCCAGCAGCCAAAAAACAGGGGGTGGCGGCTACACCTTC.

The genes are TRBV10-1 and TRBJ1-1, with 8 bases identical to TRBD1. The CDR3 sequence is 14 residues long. Germline V gives CDR1 WNHNN, CDR2 SYGVQD (reference sequence). V dropped 2 bases and J dropped 8; count of bases not matched to a gene: 7. Here the CDR3 reads CASSEGQGISEAFF. In nucleotides, the CDR3 is TGCGCCAGCAGTGAGGGACAGGGAATCTCGGAAGCTTTCTTT.

This chain links TRBV5-1 with TRBJ2-3, with 7 bases lining up with TRBD2. V lost 0 bases and J lost 0; bases outside the gene matches: 4. CDR1 is SGHRS and CDR2 is YFSETQ in the germline V gene. The CDR3 extends over 16 amino acids. The CDR3 loop is CASSLAGTTSTDTQYF. CDR3 sequence (DNA): TGCGCCAGCAGCTTGGCCGGGACTACTAGCACAGATACGCAGTATTTT.

The chain joins TRBV14 to TRBJ1-1, with D hard to call. Trimming took off 0 bases at V and 4 bases at J, with 6 bases between the two ends. The CDR3 is 13 amino acids. The germline CDR1 and CDR2 sequences are SGHDN and FVKESK. The CDR3 is CASSQDLFTEAFF. In DNA form, the CDR3 reads TGTGCCAGCAGCCAAGATCTGTTCACTGAAGCTTTCTTT.

The chain combines TRBV3-1 (or the pseudogene TRBV3-2) with TRBJ1-1; D possibly corresponds to TRBD1 (5 bases). CDR1 and CDR2 (germline): LGHDT, YNNKEL (reference sequence). With 2 bases removed from V and 1 base from J, the gap between germline ends came to 14 bases. This CDR3 has 16 amino acids. Here the CDR3 DNA reads TGTGCCAGCAGCCAACACGGTACAGGAAAGAACACTGAAGCTTTCTTT. It yields the protein CASSQHGTGKNTEAFF.

This clone was observed once. This sequence joins TRBV7-2 and TRBJ1-1; 8 bases are a match to TRBD1. V lost 5 bases to trimming and J lost 5 bases; unmatched junction nucleotides: 7. CDR1 is SGHTA, CDR2 FQGNSA, per germline. This CDR3 is built from 14 residues. CDR3 nucleotide sequence: TGTGCCAGCAGCCCCAGACAGGGGAGGACTGAAGCTTTCTTT. This sequence encodes CASSPRQGRTEAFF. The variable domain in full, completed from reference TRBV7-2 and TRBJ1-1, reads GAGVSQSPSNKVTEKGKDVELRCDPISGHTALYWYRQSLGQGLEFLIYFQGNSAPDKSGLPSDRFSAERTGGSVSTLTIQRTQQEDSAVYLCASSPRQGRTEAFFGQGTRLTVV.

The CDR3 DNA reads as TGTGCCAGCAGCCCCCGACAGGGAATCACTGAAGCTTTCTTT. Protein sequence: CASSPRQGITEAFF. The chain has TRBV14 and TRBJ1-1; TRBD1 matches 7 bases. The V gene end was trimmed by 4 bases and the J gene end by 4 bases; junction bases not matched to a gene: 6. Germline CDR1 and CDR2: SGHDN and FVKESK. The CDR3 is 14 amino acids.

The rearrangement links TRBV7-2 to TRBJ2-5; TRBD1 matches at 7 bases. This CDR3 region has 16 residues. Germline CDR1 is SGHTA and CDR2 is FQGNSA. V dropped 6 bases and J dropped 2; count of bases not matched to a gene: 12. For the CDR3, the DNA is TGTGCCAGCAGTCATACACAGACAGGGTTGCAAGAGACCCAGTACTTC. Translated: CASSHTQTGLQETQYF.

The chain uses TRBV11-2 and TRBJ2-7; 8 bases match TRBD1. V shed 5 bases and J 0 bases; nucleotides not matched to a gene: 9. Germline V gives CDR1 SGHAT, CDR2 FQNNGV. CDR3 size: 16 residues. The DNA for the CDR3 is TGTGCCAGCAGCCCCCAGGTTGGGACAGGCTCCTACGAGCAGTACTTC. Translated: CASSPQVGTGSYEQYF.

In its sample, this clone was seen once. This chain connects TRBV9 to TRBJ2-3, with 7 nucleotides matching TRBD1. The germline gives CDR1 SGDLS, CDR2 YYNGEE. With V trimmed by 3 bases and J by 2 bases, 9 bases remained unmatched. This CDR3 spans 16 amino acids. CDR3 protein: CASSDRDSSFTDTQYF. CDR3 DNA: TGTGCCAGCAGCGACCGGGACAGCAGCTTCACAGATACGCAGTATTTT.